This T cell receptor beta chain was found in a study of blood T cell repertoires in COVID-19. Assay: immunoSEQ multiplex PCR; the TCRdb copy retains only in-frame clones and omits some. The sample lists roughly 330,000 clones, 87% occurring once. The CDR3 sequence is 12 residues long. Trimming removed 9 bases at V and 0 bases at J, with 6 bases between. Germline loops: CDR1 MNHEY, CDR2 SVGAGI. The TCR originated in a woman between 25 and 40 years old who had recovered from COVID-19. The V and J genes are TRBV6-5 and TRBJ1-3; D unresolved. Sequencing was performed on PBMCs or T cells enriched from blood (not recorded which). CDR3: CASQNSGNTIYF. Here the CDR3 DNA reads TGTGCCAGTCAGAACTCTGGAAACACCATATATTTT.